This TCR beta chain was found in a study of CD8 T cells in Susac syndrome. The individuals used as controls were healthy donors who had been matched for both age and sex. The CDR3 contains 13 residues. V gave up 5 bases and J gave up 5 bases, with 10 bases separating them. Germline V gene data show CDR1 as SGHRS and CDR2 as YFSETQ. Reverse transcription of 0.5 to 1 ug RNA was performed with random hexamers. A multiplex approach, immunoSEQ multiplex PCR, amplified TCR beta CDR3 across 54 Vbeta and 13 Jbeta. TCRdb re-called the immunoSEQ multiplex PCR reads through MiXCR, storing one row per CDR3 protein. The table lists 150,000 or so distinct CDR3 sequences, 80% to 95% of them singletons.

Sequencing was performed on CD4+ T cells from PBMCs. The chain links TRBV5-1 to TRBJ1-4; D is ambiguous. The clonotype originates from a human donor in good health. The CDR3 region is CASSPDPNEKLFF. CDR3 sequence (DNA): TGCGCCAGCAGTCCCGACCCCAATGAAAAACTGTTTTTT.